The 8 T cell receptor beta chains below were found in one sample sequenced in a study of vaccination effects on CD4 cells after COVID-19. Using viral peptide pools, the ViraFEST assay grew out antigen-specific CD4+ T cells prior to sequencing. Investigators separated out CD4+ T cells once less than 11 days of culture had passed. The person's infection with SARS-CoV-2, confirmed by PCR, took place between March and December 2020. Only in-frame clones appear in the TCRdb table, and some are missing; sequencing was by immunoSEQ multiplex PCR. The sample carries 55,000 or so clones, around three quarters recorded once. Their antigen targets remain unknown. The sample here was CD4+ T cells from PBMCs cultured with HIV peptides, taken before COVID-19 vaccination. The sample's subset: HIV-1 Nef peptide pool negative control/reference culture. These receptors were collected from a human donor who had a prior SARS-CoV-2 infection.

The chain recombines TRBV6-5 with TRBJ2-7; TRBD2 agrees at 8 bases. The CDR3 spans 13 residues. V shed 4 bases and J 7 bases; nucleotides not matched to a gene: 6. Germline V gene data show CDR1 as MNHEY and CDR2 as SVGAGI. The CDR3 nucleotides read TGTGCCAGCAGTTCCGGGTTAGCGGGGGAGCAGTACTTC. It encodes CASSSGLAGEQYF.

The DNA for the CDR3 is TGCAGCGTTGCTGGCCAGTATAATGAAAAACTGTTTTTT. Its translation is CSVAGQYNEKLFF. The rearrangement joins TRBV29-1 to TRBJ1-4, with D uncertain. The CDR3 totals 13 residues. CDR1 is SQVTM and CDR2 is ANQGSEA in the germline V gene. Deletions cut 4 bases from V and 4 bases from J, with 10 bases between. Supplemented by reference TRBV29-1 and TRBJ1-4, the full variable domain reads SAVISQKPSRDICQRGTSLTIQCQVDSQVTMMFWYRQQPGQSLTLIATANQGSEATYESGFVIDKFPISRPNLTFSTLTVSNMSPEDSSIYLCSVAGQYNEKLFFGSGTQLSVL.

This clone was detected once. The chain is built from TRBV7-3 and TRBJ2-6, with D perhaps matching TRBD1 or TRBD2 (5 bases each). V was pared by 4 bases and J by 0 bases, with 10 bases between. The length of the CDR3 is 16 residues. Germline V CDR1 and CDR2: SGHTA, FQGTGA. DNA for the CDR3: TGTGCCAGCAGCTGGGACCGTGCCTCTGGGGCCAACGTCCTGACTTTC. This codes for CASSWDRASGANVLTF. Looking up the rest from reference TRBV7-3 and TRBJ2-6 gives the full variable domain: GAGVSQTPSNKVTEKGKYVELRCDPISGHTALYWYRQSLGQGPEFLIYFQGTGAADDSGLPNDRFFAVRPEGSVSTLKIQRTERGDSAVYLCASSWDRASGANVLTFGAGSRLTVL.

This clone was seen only once. The chain carries TRBV6-5 and TRBJ1-1; TRBD1 is a possible D gene (6 bases). The CDR3 is 13 residues long. V lost 5 bases, J lost 0 bases, and 7 bases lay in between. Germline V CDR1 and CDR2: MNHEY, SVGAGI. Written as DNA, the CDR3 is TGTGCCAGCAGTAGGGGGTTGAACACTGAAGCTTTCTTT. Protein sequence: CASSRGLNTEAFF.

This rearrangement joins TRBV20-1 to TRBJ2-7; no definite D call. Looked up from germline, CDR1 is DFQATT and CDR2 is SNEGSKA (reference sequence). The CDR3 length is 11 residues. Between the trimmed V and J ends, which lost 6 bases and 5 bases, there was a span of 11 bases. The CDR3 is CSALGRHEQYF. The CDR3, as DNA: TGCAGTGCCCTTGGACGCCACGAGCAGTACTTC.

This sequence joins TRBV9 and TRBJ1-1; D perhaps matches TRBD1 (6 bases). Trimming took 4 bases from V and 8 from J, leaving 18 bases between them. The CDR3 sequence is 14 residues long. CDR1 is SGDLS, CDR2 YYNGEE, per germline. The CDR3 sequence: CASSSWRDTKEAFF. Here the CDR3 DNA reads TGTGCCAGCAGCTCCTGGCGGGACACCAAAGAAGCTTTCTTT.

This chain joins TRBV12-3 or TRBV12-4 and TRBJ2-3, with D tentatively TRBD1 or TRBD2 (5 bases each). V lost 4 bases and J 4 bases, leaving 9 bases between the germline ends. The CDR3 has 13 residues. The CDR3 DNA reads as TGTGCCAGCAGTTGGGGGAGCGCAGATACGCAGTATTTT. Translating gives CASSWGSADTQYF.

The genes are TRBV5-1 and TRBJ2-5; D possibly matches TRBD1 or TRBD2 (5 bases each). Germline loops: CDR1 SGHRS, CDR2 YFSETQ. V was cut by 2 bases and J by 1 base, with 15 bases left in between. The CDR3 sequence is 16 residues long. The DNA for the CDR3 is TGCGCCAGCAGCTTAACTCCGGGACCGTTCCAAGAGACCCAGTACTTC. Protein product: CASSLTPGPFQETQYF.